Below are 23 T cell receptor beta chains sequenced from a single sample in a study of identical twins. TCRdb independently ran MiXCR on the 5' RACE reads; one entry per CDR3 protein. Among about 200,000 distinct CDR3 sequences listed, 5% to 7% were seen once. These data were also filed under a second study, of T cells expressing NK-cell markers.

Sequencing was performed on CD8+ T cells sorted from blood. The receptor source for this set is a woman between 18 and 29 years old in good health.

The chain links TRBV29-1 to TRBJ1-1, with TRBD1 identical over 8 bases. This CDR3 region has 16 residues. V gave up 0 bases and J gave up 4 bases; unmatched junction bases: 10. Germline CDR1 reads SQVTM; CDR2 reads ANQGSEA. The CDR3 bases are TGCAGCGTTGAAGATAGCGGACAGGGAGGTATCACTGAAGCTTTCTTT. Translation gives CSVEDSGQGGITEAFF.

This chain uses TRBV12-3 or TRBV12-4 with TRBJ1-2, with D perhaps matching TRBD1 (6 bases). V was cut by 7 bases and J by 4 bases, with 13 bases left in between. This CDR3 has 13 residues. CDR3 sequence: CASKGGAAYGYTF. Here the CDR3 DNA reads TGTGCCAGCAAGGGGGGGGCAGCCTATGGCTACACCTTC.

This clonotype was found many times. The chain couples TRBV9 to TRBJ2-1; D gene ambiguous. The CDR3 is made up of 13 amino acids. In germline, CDR1 is SGDLS, CDR2 YYNGEE. V was clipped by 1 base and J by 8 bases, with 10 bases between them. The CDR3 region is CASSVRSEDEQFF. The CDR3 nucleotides are TGTGCCAGCAGCGTAAGATCTGAAGATGAGCAGTTCTTC.

Only a few counts were recorded for this clonotype. The chain employs TRBV4-3 and TRBJ1-3, with 7 bases aligning to TRBD1. V lost 0 bases to trimming and J lost 3 bases; unmatched junction nucleotides: 5. The CDR3 runs 16 residues. Germline loops: CDR1 LGHNA, CDR2 YSLEER. The CDR3 sequence is CASSQDEGAGGNTIYF. CDR3 nucleotides: TGCGCCAGCAGCCAAGATGAGGGGGCTGGTGGAAACACCATATATTTT.

The chain carries TRBV2 and TRBJ1-5; D remains ambiguous. Germline-derived CDR1 and CDR2 are SNHLY and FYNNEI. The CDR3 runs to 14 residues. The V end was cut by 7 bases, the J end by 3 bases, with 13 bases between. The CDR3 protein is CASTIGRDNQPQHF. In DNA, the CDR3 is TGTGCCAGCACTATCGGACGGGACAATCAGCCCCAGCATTTT.

This clonotype was detected a few times. CDR3 region: CASSTPEGVENTEAFF. Written as DNA, the CDR3 is TGTGCCAGCAGCACCCCGGAGGGGGTTGAGAACACTGAAGCTTTCTTT. The V and J genes are TRBV9 and TRBJ1-1; TRBD1 is a possible D gene (6 bases). Between the trimmed V and J ends, which lost 4 bases and 1 base, there was a span of 17 bases. Per the germline V gene, CDR1 is SGDLS and CDR2 is YYNGEE. CDR3 size: 16 residues.

The chain employs TRBV9 and TRBJ2-7; TRBD1 matches at 7 bases. Looked up from germline, CDR1 is SGDLS and CDR2 is YYNGEE. Unmatched junction bases numbered 4, after V lost 3 bases and J lost 4 bases. The CDR3 contains 13 residues. CDR3 in DNA: TGTGCCAGCAGCGGGACAGGAGATTACGAGCAGTACTTC. Translation gives CASSGTGDYEQYF.

This sequence joins TRBV7-9 and TRBJ1-5; 12 bases align to TRBD1. The CDR3 is made up of 17 amino acids. Trimming cost V 5 bases and J 7 bases; bases outside gene matches: 12. Per the germline V gene, CDR1 is SEHNR and CDR2 is FQNEAQ (reference sequence). The CDR3 loop reads CASSGGQGALAGQPQHF. In DNA form, the CDR3 reads TGTGCCAGCAGCGGGGGACAGGGGGCTTTAGCGGGACAGCCCCAGCATTTT.

This chain links TRBV5-6 with TRBJ2-1; D gene ambiguous. CDR1 SGHDT and CDR2 YYEEEE come from the germline V gene. The CDR3 covers 16 residues. V gave up 2 bases and J gave up 0 bases, with 12 bases separating them. The CDR3 protein is CASSFETWSSYNEQFF. The CDR3 DNA reads TGTGCCAGCAGCTTCGAGACCTGGAGCTCCTACAATGAGCAGTTCTTC.

This clonotype has at least ten counts. J is TRBJ2-1 and V is TRBV20-1; possible D gene TRBD2, 6 bases. V dropped 3 bases and J dropped 0 bases, with 6 bases sitting between them. This CDR3 region has 13 residues. Germline loops: CDR1 DFQATT, CDR2 SNEGSKA (reference sequence). In nucleotides, the CDR3 is TGCAGTGCTAGCGGGAGCTCCTACAATGAGCAGTTCTTC. Translation: CSASGSSYNEQFF.

A few counts support this clonotype. The chain couples TRBV29-1 to TRBJ2-3, with 8 bases identical to TRBD2. CDR1 and CDR2 (germline): SQVTM, ANQGSEA. J lost 0 bases, V lost 7 bases, and 6 bases had no gene match. This CDR3 region has 14 residues. CDR3 protein: CSGDSGASTDTQYF. The CDR3 nucleotides read TGCAGCGGTGATAGCGGGGCTAGCACAGATACGCAGTATTTT.

This clonotype was seen a few times. The genes are TRBV29-1 and TRBJ2-1; D perhaps matches TRBD2 (5 bases). The V and J ends lost 7 bases and 3 bases respectively, with 16 bases between them. The germline V gene encodes CDR1 SQVTM and CDR2 ANQGSEA. The CDR3 is made up of 14 amino acids. Written as DNA, the CDR3 is TGCAGCGCCGGAGGCTCGGTGGGCTACAATGAGCAGTTCTTC. This gives the protein CSAGGSVGYNEQFF.

This clonotype was picked up many times. The V and J genes are TRBV11-2 and TRBJ2-1, with TRBD2 matching 10 bases. The CDR3 consists of 15 residues. V shed 5 bases and J 5 bases; nucleotides not matched to a gene: 6. Germline V gene sequence: CDR1 SGHAT, CDR2 FQNNGV. The CDR3 DNA reads TGTGCCAGCAGCCTAGCGGGAGCTGGACACAATGAGCAGTTCTTC. It codes for CASSLAGAGHNEQFF.

This clonotype was seen ten or more times. This sequence joins TRBV5-1 and TRBJ1-6; D not resolved. Looked up from germline, CDR1 is SGHRS and CDR2 is YFSETQ. This CDR3 is 17 amino acids long. Trimming removed 1 base from V and 7 bases from J, with 18 bases in between. As DNA, the CDR3 is TGCGCCAGCAGCTTGTTTGCGGCTGGGGAGTTGAATTCACCCCTCCACTTT. Its translation: CASSLFAAGELNSPLHF.

This clonotype occurred a few times. V usage is TRBV29-1 and J usage is TRBJ1-4; D gene unclear. Germline V CDR1 and CDR2: SQVTM, ANQGSEA. V gave up 4 bases and J gave up 8 bases, with 17 bases separating them. This CDR3 is built from 14 residues. The CDR3 bases are TGCAGCGTTGTGTCGGCCTCAGAGGGCGAAAAACTGTTTTTT. It is translated as CSVVSASEGEKLFF.

This clonotype was picked up many times. V gene TRBV12-3 or TRBV12-4 combines with J gene TRBJ1-1, with D unclear. Deletions cut 1 base from V and 8 bases from J, with 5 bases between. The CDR3 sequence is 11 residues long. CDR3 coding DNA: TGTGCCAGCAGTTTAGTAGAGGAAGCTTTCTTT. It translates to CASSLVEEAFF.

This clonotype has a handful of counts. In DNA form, the CDR3 reads TGTGCCAGCAGCCTCCTCGGAGGGGAGGACAAAAACATTCAGTACTTC. It codes for CASSLLGGEDKNIQYF. The chain links TRBV7-9 to TRBJ2-4; perhaps TRBD2 as D (6 bases). This CDR3 comprises 16 residues. Trimming left V 5 bases short and J 3 bases short, with 17 bases between. The V gene's germline CDR1 is SEHNR and CDR2 FQNEAQ (reference sequence).

This clonotype was recorded a few times. The chain links TRBV29-1 to TRBJ2-1, with D possibly being TRBD1 or TRBD2 (7 bases each). Trimming cost V 7 bases and J 4 bases, with 17 bases left between them. Germline lookup yields CDR1 SQVTM and CDR2 ANQGSEA. This CDR3 contains 14 residues. The CDR3 loop is CSAPGGTAYNEQFF. The CDR3, as DNA: TGCAGCGCTCCCGGGGGGACAGCTTACAATGAGCAGTTCTTC.

V usage is TRBV7-2 and J usage is TRBJ2-1, with 10 bases aligning to TRBD2. The CDR3 runs to 16 residues. CDR1 and CDR2 from the germline V gene are SGHTA and FQGNSA. The V and J ends lost 4 bases and 7 bases, in that order; junction bases with no gene match: 10. In nucleotides, the CDR3 is TGTGCCAGCAGCTACACGTTAGCGGGAGGAGGAAATGAGCAGTTCTTC. It encodes CASSYTLAGGGNEQFF.

This clonotype was recorded a few times. The chain joins TRBV7-9 to TRBJ1-3; D call uncertain. Trimming stripped 2 bases from V and 8 bases from J, with 19 bases between. The germline gives CDR1 SEHNR, CDR2 FQNEAQ (reference sequence). The CDR3 totals 16 residues. The DNA of the CDR3 is TGTGCCAGCAGCTTACCAGAGACCCGGGTTGAAGACACCATATATTTT. This translates into CASSLPETRVEDTIYF.

V gene TRBV15 combines with J gene TRBJ2-1, with TRBD2 as a possible D gene (5 bases). V lost 5 bases to trimming and J lost 7 bases, with 9 bases between them. From germline, CDR1 is LNHNV and CDR2 YYDKDF (reference sequence). CDR3 length: 12 residues. The CDR3 region is CATSVGVNEQFF. The CDR3 coding sequence is TGTGCCACCAGCGTGGGAGTGAATGAGCAGTTCTTC.

The chain couples TRBV6-1 to TRBJ1-6; maybe TRBD1 (5 bases). CDR3 size: 14 residues. With 7 bases removed from V and 8 bases from J, the gap between germline ends came to 15 bases. CDR1 is MNHNS and CDR2 is SASEGT in the germline V gene. In nucleotides, the CDR3 is TGTGCCAGCACCACACAGGCTTTCTATTCACCCCTCCACTTT. Translated: CASTTQAFYSPLHF.

This chain uses TRBV27 with TRBJ2-3; TRBD2 aligns across 9 bases. The ends lost 3 bases at V and 7 bases at J; junction bases unmatched: 8. The CDR3 extends over 15 amino acids. Germline lookup yields CDR1 MNHEY and CDR2 SMNVEV (reference sequence). In DNA, the CDR3 is TGTGCCAGCAGTTTGGGCGGGAGGGCCGGATATACGCAGTATTTT. Protein sequence: CASSLGGRAGYTQYF.